Below are 27 T cell receptor beta chains sequenced from a single sample in a study of a mutant IDH1 vaccine in newly diagnosed glioma. The assay was immunoSEQ multiplex PCR, and TCRdb's table has in-frame clones only and misses some. The table shows 9,500 to 13,000 clones, with around 80% occurring only once. These TCRs are of unknown antigen specificity. As to time point: week 47, end of study. In every dose of vaccine, 300 ug of mutant IDH1 20-mer peptide was given alongside topical imiquimod. The specimen comprised PBMCs, sampled from a glioma patient whose treatment included an IDH1 peptide vaccine. These receptors were collected from a young man with glioma.

CDR3 coding DNA: TGTGCCAGCAGCTTTCGGACTGGAAACACCATATATTTT. Residues: CASSFRTGNTIYF. The V call is TRBV5-4, the J call TRBJ1-3, with D unclear. This CDR3 is built from 13 residues. Trimming removed 2 bases at V and 2 bases at J, with 5 bases between. CDR1 is SGHNT and CDR2 is YYREEE in the germline V gene (reference sequence).

The gene calls are TRBV6-5 and TRBJ1-2, with D perhaps matching TRBD1 (6 bases). CDR1 is MNHEY, CDR2 SVGAGI, per germline. The V gene lost 2 bases and the J gene lost 5 bases, with 9 bases spanning the gap. This CDR3 spans 13 amino acids. CDR3: CASSYVGGYGYTF. The CDR3 DNA reads as TGTGCCAGCAGTTACGTAGGGGGATATGGCTACACCTTC.

V usage is TRBV9 and J usage is TRBJ1-1, with TRBD1 as a possible D gene (6 bases). The CDR3 has 15 amino acids. Trimming pared 4 bases from V and 4 bases from J, leaving 17 bases between. Germline-derived CDR1 and CDR2 are SGDLS and YYNGEE. CDR3 amino acids: CASSPLKGGGTEAFF. The CDR3 region has the DNA TGTGCCAGCAGCCCCCTAAAAGGGGGGGGCACTGAAGCTTTCTTT.

This chain links TRBV11-2 with TRBJ2-7; the D gene could be TRBD1 or TRBD2 (6 bases each). Germline values: CDR1 SGHAT, CDR2 FQNNGV. V dropped 6 bases and J dropped 2 bases, with 14 bases sitting between them. The CDR3 is made up of 14 amino acids. CDR3 coding DNA: TGTGCCAGCAGTGCCGAGGGGGGCCCCTACGAGCAGTACTTC. Its translation is CASSAEGGPYEQYF.

The genes are TRBV6-6 and TRBJ2-5; no clear D gene. Per germline, CDR1 MNHNY and CDR2 SVGAGI (reference sequence). Trimming removed 4 bases from V and 1 base from J, with 13 bases in between. The CDR3 has 15 residues. The chain's CDR3 is CASSSQRSSQETQYF. CDR3 DNA: TGTGCCAGCAGTTCACAACGGTCCAGCCAAGAGACCCAGTACTTC.

The rearrangement joins TRBV14 to TRBJ2-1; 8 nucleotides agree with TRBD1. The length of the CDR3 is 15 residues. The V segment lost 3 bases and the J segment 7 bases; nucleotides outside the gene matches: 8. Germline loops: CDR1 SGHDN, CDR2 FVKESK. CDR3 nucleotides: TGTGCCAGCAGCCAGGATGACAGGGGTTCAAATGAGCAGTTCTTC. Residues: CASSQDDRGSNEQFF.

The chain links TRBV7-8 to TRBJ2-3; the match to TRBD2 covers 12 bases. This CDR3 is 13 amino acids long. Germline trimming cut 8 bases from V and 5 bases from J; bases unmatched to any gene: 2. The germline gives CDR1 SGHVS, CDR2 FQNEAQ. The CDR3 is CASGLAGLDTQYF. Here the CDR3 DNA reads TGTGCCAGCGGACTAGCGGGATTAGATACGCAGTATTTT.

The V gene is TRBV2, the J gene TRBJ2-2, with 9 bases matching TRBD2. The CDR3 sequence is 16 residues long. Germline CDR1 reads SNHLY; CDR2 reads FYNNEI. V lost 6 bases to trimming and J lost 4 bases; unmatched junction nucleotides: 9. The CDR3 loop is CASRLLAGASTGELFF. The DNA for the CDR3 is TGTGCCAGCAGGTTATTAGCGGGAGCAAGCACCGGGGAGCTGTTTTTT.

In its sample, this clone was seen once. This chain uses TRBV11-2 with TRBJ1-1; D gene uncertain. Trimming took 1 base from V and 8 from J, leaving 11 bases between them. This CDR3 contains 13 residues. Germline V gene data show CDR1 as SGHAT and CDR2 as FQNNGV. CDR3 in DNA: TGTGCCAGCAGCTTAGTTGGCCCTTTGGAAGCTTTCTTT. Translation gives CASSLVGPLEAFF.

V and J are TRBV7-8 and TRBJ1-5; D is ambiguous. CDR1 and CDR2 from the germline V gene are SGHVS and FQNEAQ. V was shortened by 5 bases and J by 3 bases, with 8 bases between the two germline ends. The CDR3 sequence is 13 residues long. CDR3 coding DNA: TGTGCCAGCAGCCCGGATCTCAATCAGCCCCAGCATTTT. Translating it yields CASSPDLNQPQHF.

The chain joins TRBV30 to TRBJ1-1; D remains ambiguous. This CDR3 contains 13 residues. V was cut by 0 bases and J by 5 bases, with 10 bases left in between. Germline CDR1 is GTSNPN and CDR2 is SVGIG (reference sequence). CDR3 nucleotide sequence: TGTGCCTGGAGTGTAAAGGTGGGGACTGAAGCTTTCTTT. It specifies CAWSVKVGTEAFF.

The J gene is TRBJ2-7, the V gene TRBV5-1; TRBD1 matches at 8 bases. Per the germline V gene, CDR1 is SGHRS and CDR2 is YFSETQ. The CDR3 runs to 17 residues. The V segment lost 0 bases and the J segment 5 bases; nucleotides outside the gene matches: 13. CDR3 DNA sequence: TGCGCCAGCAGCTTGGGGGGCCAGGGGGCGATCAACGACGAGCAGTACTTC. Translated, it gives CASSLGGQGAINDEQYF.

Within the sample, this clone is medium-sized. The V and J genes are TRBV10-3 and TRBJ2-3; TRBD2 aligns across 9 bases. In germline, CDR1 is ENHRY, CDR2 SYGVKD. This CDR3 is 16 amino acids long. After removal of 6 bases from V and 3 bases from J, the junction contained 10 bases not matched to a gene. For the CDR3, the DNA is TGTGCCATCAGCCCAATGGGCGGGAGGGGGACAGATACGCAGTATTTT. As protein: CAISPMGGRGTDTQYF.

The rearrangement links TRBV9 to TRBJ1-3; 7 nucleotides agree with TRBD1. CDR1 is SGDLS and CDR2 is YYNGEE in the germline V gene. There are 17 residues in the CDR3. The ends lost 1 base at V and 0 bases at J; junction bases unmatched: 7. The CDR3 region is CASSVQGTDFSGNTIYF. CDR3 coding DNA: TGTGCCAGCAGCGTACAGGGGACAGATTTCTCTGGAAACACCATATATTTT. The full variable domain, rest sourced from reference TRBV9 and TRBJ1-3, is DSGVTQTPKHLITATGQRVTLRCSPRSGDLSVYWYQQSLDQGLQFLIQYYNGEERAKGNILERFSAQQFPDLHSELNLSSLELGDSALYFCASSVQGTDFSGNTIYFGEGSWLTVV.

The rearrangement uses TRBV5-4 and TRBJ1-1; TRBD1 matches 7 bases. The germline V gene encodes CDR1 SGHNT and CDR2 YYREEE (reference sequence). CDR3 length equals 15 residues. J lost 2 bases, V lost 5 bases, and 9 bases had no gene match. CDR3 loop: CASRKDRAGNTEAFF. CDR3 in DNA: TGTGCCAGCAGGAAAGACAGGGCCGGTAACACTGAAGCTTTCTTT.

The chain uses TRBV18 and TRBJ2-7; TRBD1 aligns across 8 bases. V lost 0 bases and J lost 5; bases outside the gene matches: 9. Germline V CDR1 and CDR2: KGHSH, LQKENI. CDR3 length: 16 amino acids. The CDR3 region has the DNA TGTGCCAGCTCACCACCGACGACAGGGGTGGTTCACGAGCAGTACTTC. This codes for CASSPPTTGVVHEQYF.

The V gene is TRBV4-1, the J gene TRBJ2-3; TRBD1 agrees at 8 bases. The CDR3 is 15 amino acids. The germline CDR1 and CDR2 sequences are MGHRA and YSYEKL. V was clipped by 4 bases and J by 0 bases; unmatched bases: 3. CDR3 DNA: TGCGCCAGCAGCCTAAGGACAGGGAGCACAGATACGCAGTATTTT. Translated: CASSLRTGSTDTQYF.

The J gene is TRBJ2-4, the V gene TRBV19; no clear D. The CDR3 totals 16 residues. Trimming cost V 6 bases and J 0 bases, with 15 bases left between them. Looked up from germline, CDR1 is LNHDA and CDR2 is SQIVND (reference sequence). CDR3 in amino acids: CASRGKRDLAKNIQYF. In DNA form, the CDR3 reads TGTGCCAGTAGGGGTAAAAGGGATCTAGCCAAAAACATTCAGTACTTC.

This clone was seen more than once but under ten times. This chain uses TRBV7-9 with TRBJ1-3; 7 bases are shared with TRBD1. Germline values: CDR1 SEHNR, CDR2 FQNEAQ (reference sequence). The CDR3 is 15 residues long. Germline trimming cut 7 bases from V and 2 bases from J; bases unmatched to any gene: 8. The CDR3 here is CASILTGSAGNTIYF. The CDR3 nucleotides are TGTGCCAGCATCCTGACAGGGTCGGCTGGAAACACCATATATTTT.

V and J are TRBV19 and TRBJ1-5; D is undetermined. The germline V gene encodes CDR1 LNHDA and CDR2 SQIVND (reference sequence). The CDR3 covers 15 residues. With 6 bases removed from V and 0 bases from J, the gap between germline ends came to 12 bases. CDR3 sequence: CASSPWENSNQPQHF. For the CDR3, the DNA is TGTGCCAGTAGCCCGTGGGAAAATAGCAATCAGCCCCAGCATTTT.

This chain uses TRBV7-7 with TRBJ1-1; no firm D call. Germline V CDR1 and CDR2: SSHAT, FNYEAQ (reference sequence). This CDR3 has 13 amino acids. Trimming took off 10 bases at V and 1 base at J, with 13 bases between the two ends. The CDR3 region has the DNA TGTGCCAACATTACCCCAGGGAACACTGAAGCTTTCTTT. This encodes CANITPGNTEAFF.

About this clone: The same CDR3 is also encoded by other DNA sequences in this sample. This sequence joins TRBV5-1 and TRBJ1-2; D unresolved. V lost 3 bases and J 1 base, leaving 4 bases between the germline ends. The CDR3 spans 12 residues. CDR1 is SGHRS, CDR2 YFSETQ, per germline. The CDR3, as DNA: TGCGCCAGCAGCTGGGGTAACTATGGCTACACCTTC. It yields the protein CASSWGNYGYTF. Variable domain in full (rest from reference TRBV5-1 and TRBJ1-2): KAGVTQTPRYLIKTRGQQVTLSCSPISGHRSVSWYQQTPGQGLQFLFEYFSETQRNKGNFPGRFSGRQFSNSRSEMNVSTLELGDSALYLCASSWGNYGYTFGSGTRLTVV.

The chain is built from TRBV27 and TRBJ2-3; no definite D call. V gave up 5 bases and J gave up 2 bases, with 20 bases separating them. The CDR3 runs to 17 residues. Germline values: CDR1 MNHEY, CDR2 SMNVEV (reference sequence). CDR3 sequence reads: CASSPLERTGTTDTQYF. For the CDR3, the DNA is TGTGCCAGCAGTCCACTCGAGAGGACGGGCACCACAGATACGCAGTATTTT.

The chain is built from TRBV19 and TRBJ2-2; TRBD2 agrees at 8 bases. The V segment lost 3 bases and the J segment 3 bases; nucleotides outside the gene matches: 3. The CDR3 is made up of 15 amino acids. The germline V gene encodes CDR1 LNHDA and CDR2 SQIVND (reference sequence). The DNA of the CDR3 is TGTGCCAGTAGTATGGGACTAGGCTACACCGGGGAGCTGTTTTTT. Amino acid sequence: CASSMGLGYTGELFF.

The chain couples TRBV5-3 to TRBJ2-5; 9 bases are a match to TRBD2. TRBV5-3 is given ORF status, its function remaining uncertain. J gave up 3 bases and V 3 bases, and 9 bases lay outside the gene matches. The CDR3 runs to 16 residues. This chain's CDR3 is CARSSKGVAGEETQYF. In DNA form, the CDR3 reads TGTGCCAGAAGCTCCAAGGGGGTAGCGGGAGAAGAGACCCAGTACTTC.

The V call is TRBV28, the J call TRBJ1-2; the D is unclear. In germline, CDR1 is MDHEN, CDR2 SYDVKM. Trimming pared 2 bases from V and 2 bases from J, leaving 12 bases between. This CDR3 is 15 amino acids long. The CDR3 protein is CASSLGPQVNYGYTF. In nucleotides, the CDR3 is TGTGCCAGCAGTTTAGGCCCACAAGTGAACTATGGCTACACCTTC.

CDR3 sequence: CASSFIRRDTQYF. The DNA for the CDR3 is TGTGCCAGCAGCTTCATCCGGCGAGATACGCAGTATTTT. The chain is built from TRBV7-2 and TRBJ2-3, with D uncertain. Germline V gene sequence: CDR1 SGHTA, CDR2 FQGNSA. The ends were cut back, 3 bases at V and 5 bases at J, with 9 bases in the middle. The CDR3 runs to 13 residues.